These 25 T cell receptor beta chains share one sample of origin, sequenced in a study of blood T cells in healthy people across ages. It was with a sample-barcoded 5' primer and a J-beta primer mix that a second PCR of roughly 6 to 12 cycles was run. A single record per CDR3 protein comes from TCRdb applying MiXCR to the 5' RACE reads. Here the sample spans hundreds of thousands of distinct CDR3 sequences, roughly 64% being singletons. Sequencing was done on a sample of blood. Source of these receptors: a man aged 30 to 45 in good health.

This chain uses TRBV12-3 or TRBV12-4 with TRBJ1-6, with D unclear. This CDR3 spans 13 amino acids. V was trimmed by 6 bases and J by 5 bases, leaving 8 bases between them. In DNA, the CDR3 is TGTGCCAGCAGACCCCAGAATAATTCACCCCTCCACTTT. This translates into CASRPQNNSPLHF.

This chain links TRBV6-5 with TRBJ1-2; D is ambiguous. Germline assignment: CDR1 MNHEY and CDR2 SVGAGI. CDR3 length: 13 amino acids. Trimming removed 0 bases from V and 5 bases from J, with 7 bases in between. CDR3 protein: CASSYSPEYGYTF. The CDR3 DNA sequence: TGTGCCAGCAGTTACTCGCCCGAGTATGGCTACACCTTC.

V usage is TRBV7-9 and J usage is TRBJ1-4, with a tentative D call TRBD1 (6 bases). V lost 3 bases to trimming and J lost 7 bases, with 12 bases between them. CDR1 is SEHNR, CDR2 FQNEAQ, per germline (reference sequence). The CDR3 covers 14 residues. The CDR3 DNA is TGTGCCAGCAGCTTGGGGGGGGCCGTTGAAAAACTGTTTTTT. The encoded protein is CASSLGGAVEKLFF.

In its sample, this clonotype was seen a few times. The CDR3 protein is CASSQVLLKELTDTQYF. CDR3 sequence (DNA): TGCGCCAGCAGCCAAGTTTTACTCAAGGAACTCACAGATACGCAGTATTTT. The chain employs TRBV4-1 and TRBJ2-3; D is ambiguous. The CDR3 length is 17 residues. Germline V gives CDR1 MGHRA, CDR2 YSYEKL. V gave up 1 base and J gave up 2 bases, with 16 bases separating them.

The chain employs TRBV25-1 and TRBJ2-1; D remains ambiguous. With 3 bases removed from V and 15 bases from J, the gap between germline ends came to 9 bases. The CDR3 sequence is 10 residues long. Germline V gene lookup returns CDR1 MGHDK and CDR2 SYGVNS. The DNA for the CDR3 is TGTGCCAGCAGTGATGCAGGTGTGTTCTTC. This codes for CASSDAGVFF. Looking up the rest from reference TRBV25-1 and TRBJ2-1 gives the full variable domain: EADIYQTPRYLVIGTGKKITLECSQTMGHDKMYWYQQDPGMELHLIHYSYGVNSTEKGDLSSESTVSRIRTEHFPLTLESARPSHTSQYLCASSDAGVFFGPGTRLTVL.

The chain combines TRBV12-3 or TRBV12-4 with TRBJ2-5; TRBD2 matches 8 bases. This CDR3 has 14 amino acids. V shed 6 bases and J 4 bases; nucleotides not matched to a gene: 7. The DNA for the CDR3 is TGTGCCAGCAGCTACGGGGGGGCCCCAGAGACCCAGTACTTC. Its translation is CASSYGGAPETQYF.

The DNA for the CDR3 is TGTGCCAGTAGTATCTTCCAGCCCGTCTCAACTAATGAAAAACTGTTTTTT. Protein sequence: CASSIFQPVSTNEKLFF. The rearrangement joins TRBV19 to TRBJ1-4, with unresolved D. V lost 3 bases and J 0 bases, leaving 14 bases between the germline ends. Germline assignment: CDR1 LNHDA and CDR2 SQIVND (reference sequence). This CDR3 comprises 17 residues.

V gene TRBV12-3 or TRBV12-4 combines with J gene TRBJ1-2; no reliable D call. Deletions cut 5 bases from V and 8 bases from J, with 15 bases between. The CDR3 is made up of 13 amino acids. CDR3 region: CASSRRLGNGYTF. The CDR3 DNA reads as TGTGCCAGCAGTCGCCGATTGGGAAACGGCTACACCTTC.

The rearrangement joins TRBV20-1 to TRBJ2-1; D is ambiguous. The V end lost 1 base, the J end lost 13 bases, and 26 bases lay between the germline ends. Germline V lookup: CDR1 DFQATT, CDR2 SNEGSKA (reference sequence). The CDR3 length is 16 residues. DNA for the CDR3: TGCAGTGCTAGAGCCCCGGACGCAATCTGGATGGAGACCCAGTTCTTC. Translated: CSARAPDAIWMETQFF.

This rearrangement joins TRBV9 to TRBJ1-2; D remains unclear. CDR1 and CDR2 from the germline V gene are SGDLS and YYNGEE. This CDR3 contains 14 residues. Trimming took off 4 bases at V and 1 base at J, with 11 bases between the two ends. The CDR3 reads CASSPREDNYGYTF. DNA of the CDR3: TGTGCCAGCAGCCCGCGGGAGGATAACTATGGCTACACCTTC.

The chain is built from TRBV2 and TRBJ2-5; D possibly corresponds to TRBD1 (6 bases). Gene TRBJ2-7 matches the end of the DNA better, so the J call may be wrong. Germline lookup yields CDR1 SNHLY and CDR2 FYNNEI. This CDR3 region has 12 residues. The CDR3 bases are TGTGCCAGCAGTCAGGGGCAGGACGAGCAGTACTTC. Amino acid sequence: CASSQGQDEQYF.

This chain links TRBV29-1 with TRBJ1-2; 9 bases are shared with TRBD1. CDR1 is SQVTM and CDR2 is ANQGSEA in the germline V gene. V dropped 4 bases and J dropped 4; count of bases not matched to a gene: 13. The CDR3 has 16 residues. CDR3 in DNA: TGCAGCGTTGGAGGCCTCCGGGACAGGGATAGCTATGGCTACACCTTC. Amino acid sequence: CSVGGLRDRDSYGYTF.

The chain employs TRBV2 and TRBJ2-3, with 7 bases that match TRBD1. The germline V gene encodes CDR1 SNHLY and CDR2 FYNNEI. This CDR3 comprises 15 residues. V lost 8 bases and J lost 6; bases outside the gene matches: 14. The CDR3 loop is CASSEGDRRGDTQYF. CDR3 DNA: TGTGCCAGCTCAGAAGGGGACAGAAGAGGGGATACGCAGTATTTT.

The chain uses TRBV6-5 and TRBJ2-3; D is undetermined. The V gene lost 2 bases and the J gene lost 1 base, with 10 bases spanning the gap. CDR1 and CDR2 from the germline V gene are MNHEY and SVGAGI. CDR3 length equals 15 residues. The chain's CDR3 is CASSYKGFRTDTQYF. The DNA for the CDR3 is TGTGCCAGCAGTTACAAAGGGTTTCGCACAGATACGCAGTATTTT.

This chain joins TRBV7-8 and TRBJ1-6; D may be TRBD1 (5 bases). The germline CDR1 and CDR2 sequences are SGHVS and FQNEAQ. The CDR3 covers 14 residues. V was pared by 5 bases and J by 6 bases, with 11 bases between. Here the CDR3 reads CASSTGTSNSPLHF. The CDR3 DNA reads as TGTGCCAGCAGCACCGGGACTAGTAATTCACCCCTCCACTTT.

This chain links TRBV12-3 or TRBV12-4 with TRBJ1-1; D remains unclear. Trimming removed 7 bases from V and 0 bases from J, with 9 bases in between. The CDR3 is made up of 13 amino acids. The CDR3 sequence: CASTQQLNTEAFF. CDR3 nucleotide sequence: TGTGCCAGCACCCAGCAGCTGAACACTGAAGCTTTCTTT.

The CDR3 here is CSAKRTSGFGSYNEQYF. The CDR3 DNA is TGCAGCGCCAAAAGGACTAGCGGTTTTGGGTCCTACAATGAGCAGTACTTC. The V and J genes are TRBV29-1 and TRBJ2-1; TRBD2 matches 10 bases. Near its end, the DNA agrees better with TRBJ2-7, so the J call may be wrong. CDR1 and CDR2 (germline): SQVTM, ANQGSEA. The CDR3 sequence is 17 residues long.

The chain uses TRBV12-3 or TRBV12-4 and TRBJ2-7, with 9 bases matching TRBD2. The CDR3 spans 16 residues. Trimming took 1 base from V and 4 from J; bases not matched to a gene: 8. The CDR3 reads CASSLGTAGGSYEQYF. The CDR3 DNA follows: TGTGCCAGCAGTTTAGGGACAGCGGGAGGATCATACGAGCAGTACTTC.

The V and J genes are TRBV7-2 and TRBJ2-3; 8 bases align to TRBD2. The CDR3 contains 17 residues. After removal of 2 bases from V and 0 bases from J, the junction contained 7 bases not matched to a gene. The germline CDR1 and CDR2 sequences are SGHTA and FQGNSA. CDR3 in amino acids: CASSLQAGAGSTDTQYF. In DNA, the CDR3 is TGTGCCAGCAGCTTACAAGCGGGGGCCGGGAGCACAGATACGCAGTATTTT.

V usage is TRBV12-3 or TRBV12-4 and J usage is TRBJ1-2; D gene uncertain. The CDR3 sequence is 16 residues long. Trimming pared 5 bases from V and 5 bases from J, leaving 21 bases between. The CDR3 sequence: CASSREASIHKYGYTF. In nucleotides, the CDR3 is TGTGCCAGCAGTCGAGAGGCCTCAATCCATAAGTATGGCTACACCTTC.

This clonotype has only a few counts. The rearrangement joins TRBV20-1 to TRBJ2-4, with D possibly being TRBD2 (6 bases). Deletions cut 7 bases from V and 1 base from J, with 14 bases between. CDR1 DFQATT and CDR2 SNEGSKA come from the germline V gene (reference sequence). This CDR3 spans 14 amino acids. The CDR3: CSVESGGAKNIQYF. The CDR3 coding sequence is TGCAGTGTTGAGTCCGGAGGGGCCAAAAACATTCAGTACTTC.

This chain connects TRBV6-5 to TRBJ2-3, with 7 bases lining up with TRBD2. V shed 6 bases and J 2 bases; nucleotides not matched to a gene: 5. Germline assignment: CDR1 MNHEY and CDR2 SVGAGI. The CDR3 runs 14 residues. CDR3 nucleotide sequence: TGTGCCAGCAGCCCGACTAGCACCACAGATACGCAGTATTTT. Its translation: CASSPTSTTDTQYF.

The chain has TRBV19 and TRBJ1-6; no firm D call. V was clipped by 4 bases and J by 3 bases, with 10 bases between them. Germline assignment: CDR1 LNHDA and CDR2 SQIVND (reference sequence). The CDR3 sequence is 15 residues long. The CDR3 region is CASSTEGRYNSPLHF. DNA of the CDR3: TGTGCCAGTAGTACGGAAGGGCGCTATAATTCACCCCTCCACTTT.

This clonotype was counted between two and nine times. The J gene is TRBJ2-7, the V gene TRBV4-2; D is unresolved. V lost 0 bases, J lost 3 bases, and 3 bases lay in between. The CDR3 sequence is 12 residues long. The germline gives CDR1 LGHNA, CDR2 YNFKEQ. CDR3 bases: TGTGCCAGCAGCCAAGAAGGCTACGAGCAGTACTTC. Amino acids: CASSQEGYEQYF.

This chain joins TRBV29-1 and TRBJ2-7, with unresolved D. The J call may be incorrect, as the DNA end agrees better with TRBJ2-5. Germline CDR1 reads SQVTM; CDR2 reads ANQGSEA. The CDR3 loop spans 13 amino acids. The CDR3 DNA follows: TGCAGCGTTGAAGAACTCACACTCGGGACCCAGTACTTC. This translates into CSVEELTLGTQYF.